This note documents a single T cell receptor beta chain sequence. Its antigen is not known. The CDR3 covers 23 residues. Trimming took 7 bases from V and 0 from J; bases not matched to a gene: 27. Germline V CDR1 and CDR2: LGHNT, FRNRAP. The data are from a study of graft-versus-host responses after intestinal transplantation. About the research overall: Recipients were given multivisceral, liver-intestinal, or isolated intestinal transplants. Every recipient had anti-thymocyte globulin induction and around 3 years of tacrolimus plus steroids. The study, taken as a whole, reports: Some patients had graft-donor T cell macrochimerism. In their allografts, the ratios of graft-versus-host to host-versus-graft T cell clones were high.

Here immunoSEQ multiplex PCR was the method, and the copy in TCRdb shows in-frame clones only, minus some. In the table there are tens of thousands of clones, roughly 92% of which are singletons. Marrow after transplant was taken from the posterior iliac crest or another site. The sequences come from bone marrow, collected 700 to 750 days after intestinal transplantation. The TCR was taken from a human patient who received an intestinal transplant, so some T cells may come from the graft donor. The chain recombines TRBV12-5 with TRBJ2-1; 10 bases are a match to TRBD2. CDR3 in amino acids: CASVFKSGLADYFGGLSYNEQFF. The CDR3 nucleotides are TGTGCTAGTGTTTTTAAGAGTGGACTAGCGGATTATTTTGGGGGTCTCTCCTACAATGAGCAGTTCTTC.